The 10 T cell receptor beta chains in this list originate from one sample, sequenced in a study of T cell responses to AZD1222 COVID-19 vaccine. The method was immunoSEQ multiplex PCR; TCRdb's version includes in-frame clones alone and lacks a portion of them. The sample holds about 150,000 clones, about 90% seen once. The sample in question was peripheral blood, obtained on day 0 of AZD1222 vaccination. Receptor source: an adult in good health.

This chain uses TRBV19 with TRBJ2-1, with 10 bases that match TRBD2. From germline, CDR1 is LNHDA and CDR2 SQIVND (reference sequence). This CDR3 comprises 16 residues. After removal of 3 bases from V and 5 bases from J, the junction contained 7 bases not matched to a gene. In nucleotides, the CDR3 is TGTGCCAGTAGTATTCTGGGACTAGCGCTAAACAATGAGCAGTTCTTC. As protein: CASSILGLALNNEQFF.

The chain uses TRBV6-5 and TRBJ1-4, with 8 bases identical to TRBD1. The CDR3 has 15 amino acids. The J segment lost 5 bases and the V segment lost 2 bases, leaving 4 bases of the junction unmatched. CDR1 is MNHEY, CDR2 SVGAGI, per germline. CDR3 protein: CASSYQGARNEKLFF. CDR3 bases: TGTGCCAGCAGTTACCAGGGGGCGAGAAATGAAAAACTGTTTTTT.

The chain joins TRBV6-6 to TRBJ1-1; D possibly corresponds to TRBD1 (5 bases). Germline loops: CDR1 MNHNY, CDR2 SVGAGI (reference sequence). V lost 6 bases and J 0 bases, leaving 17 bases between the germline ends. CDR3 size: 16 residues. The chain's CDR3 is CASRRSGFSLNTEAFF. CDR3 DNA sequence: TGTGCCAGCAGACGATCAGGGTTTTCTCTGAACACTGAAGCTTTCTTT.

This chain links TRBV28 with TRBJ2-7; 8 nucleotides line up with TRBD1. CDR3 length: 14 amino acids. Trimming took 6 bases from V and 5 from J; bases not matched to a gene: 9. Germline lookup yields CDR1 MDHEN and CDR2 SYDVKM. DNA of the CDR3: TGTGCCAGCAGGGATGTCAGGGGGCGCGACGAGCAGTACTTC. Protein product: CASRDVRGRDEQYF. Supplemented by reference TRBV28 and TRBJ2-7, the full variable domain reads DVKVTQSSRYLVKRTGEKVFLECVQDMDHENMFWYRQDPGLGLRLIYFSYDVKMKEKGDIPEGYSVSREKKERFSLILESASTNQTSMYLCASRDVRGRDEQYFGPGTRLTVT.

In DNA form, the CDR3 reads TGCGCCAGCAGGGACATCTACGAGCAGTACTTC. As protein: CASRDIYEQYF. The chain carries TRBV5-1 and TRBJ2-7; maybe TRBD1 (5 bases). The length of the CDR3 is 11 residues. CDR1 and CDR2 (germline): SGHRS, YFSETQ. V was pared by 5 bases and J by 3 bases, with 6 bases between.

J is TRBJ1-6 and V is TRBV6-1; no definite D call. Trimming pared 0 bases from V and 10 bases from J, leaving 13 bases between. This CDR3 contains 15 residues. CDR1 is MNHNS and CDR2 is SASEGT in the germline V gene. The CDR3, as DNA: TGTGCCAGCAGTGAAGCGTGGGCGTCAAACTCACCCCTCCACTTT. Translating it yields CASSEAWASNSPLHF.

V is TRBV5-4 and J is TRBJ1-4; TRBD1 is a possible D gene (6 bases). The CDR3 is made up of 15 amino acids. The V gene's germline CDR1 is SGHNT and CDR2 YYREEE (reference sequence). The ends were cut back, 6 bases at V and 5 bases at J, with 17 bases in the middle. The CDR3 DNA reads TGTGCCAGCAAGCCCGGGGGGGGCTCGAATGAAAAACTGTTTTTT. Its translation: CASKPGGGSNEKLFF.

A single count supports this clone. J is TRBJ2-1 and V is TRBV5-1; D possibly uses TRBD1 or TRBD2 (5 bases each). This CDR3 has 16 residues. The V gene's germline CDR1 is SGHRS and CDR2 YFSETQ. Trimming shortened V by 0 bases and J by 7 bases, and 17 bases separated the two germline ends. The DNA of the CDR3 is TGCGCCAGCAGCTTGGGGGACCCCCCCTTACAGAATGAGCAGTTCTTC. Translating gives CASSLGDPPLQNEQFF. The complete variable domain, with remaining parts taken from reference TRBV5-1 and TRBJ2-1, reads KAGVTQTPRYLIKTRGQQVTLSCSPISGHRSVSWYQQTPGQGLQFLFEYFSETQRNKGNFPGRFSGRQFSNSRSEMNVSTLELGDSALYLCASSLGDPPLQNEQFFGPGTRLTVL.

The gene calls are TRBV4-3 and TRBJ1-6; D remains ambiguous. The CDR3 sequence is 15 residues long. Trimming pared 0 bases from V and 8 bases from J, leaving 11 bases between. Germline V gene lookup returns CDR1 LGHNA and CDR2 YSLEER. CDR3 DNA sequence: TGCGCCAGCAGCCAAGACATCCTAAGGGATTCACCCCTCCACTTT. Its translation is CASSQDILRDSPLHF.

V usage is TRBV7-2 and J usage is TRBJ2-2; maybe TRBD2 (6 bases). The CDR3 covers 15 residues. Germline-derived CDR1 and CDR2 are SGHTA and FQGNSA. Trimming removed 1 base at V and 2 bases at J, with 8 bases between. This chain's CDR3 is CASSLGRANTGELFF. The CDR3 nucleotides read TGTGCCAGCAGCTTAGGGAGGGCCAACACCGGGGAGCTGTTTTTT.